This T cell receptor (beta chain) was profiled in a study of chemoradiotherapy in HPV16-positive cancers. Study-wide findings and caveats: During treatment, candidate HPV-specific clones and E7-related motifs expanded in tumor.

Assay used: immunoSEQ multiplex PCR; TCRdb lists only in-frame clones, some missing. The sample includes tens of thousands of clones, about 80% of them seen just once. The CDR3 runs to 14 residues. In germline, CDR1 is SGHRS, CDR2 YFSETQ. Details on this clone: Its antigen remains unknown. At one boundary the junction diverges from the germline segment, which might be a read error.

The sequencing used blood, collected from a patient who underwent chemoradiotherapy. This sequence originates from a human donor with HPV-associated anogenital cancer. V gene TRBV5-1 combines with J gene TRBJ2-3; weak D call: TRBD2 (6 bases). The CDR3 loop is CASCLGTSTDTQYF. CDR3 sequence (DNA): TGCGCCAGCTGCTTAGGGACTAGCACAGATACGCAGTATTTT.